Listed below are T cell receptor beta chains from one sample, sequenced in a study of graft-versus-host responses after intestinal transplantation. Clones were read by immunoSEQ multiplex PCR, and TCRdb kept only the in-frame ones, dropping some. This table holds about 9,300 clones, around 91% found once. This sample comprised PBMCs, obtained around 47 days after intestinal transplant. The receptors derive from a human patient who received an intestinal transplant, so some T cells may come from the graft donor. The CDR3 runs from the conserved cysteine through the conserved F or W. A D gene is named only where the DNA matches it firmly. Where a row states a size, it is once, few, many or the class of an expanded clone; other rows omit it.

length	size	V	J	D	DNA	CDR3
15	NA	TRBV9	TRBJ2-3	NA	TGTGCCAGCAGCGGCGCCGGGCGGGACACAGATACGCAGTATTTT	CASSGAGRDTDTQYF
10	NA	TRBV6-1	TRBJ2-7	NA	TGTGCCAGCCGTAAGTACGAGCAGTACTTC	CASRKYEQYF
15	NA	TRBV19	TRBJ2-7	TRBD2	TGTGCCAGTAGATCAACTAGCGACCGCTCCTACGAGCAGTACTTC	CASRSTSDRSYEQYF
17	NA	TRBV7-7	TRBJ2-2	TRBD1	TGTGCCAGCAGCTCAAGCCTTAGACAGGGTTACACCGGGGAGCTGTTTTTT	CASSSSLRQGYTGELFF
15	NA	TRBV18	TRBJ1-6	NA	TGTGCCAGCTCACCAACCGGGGGAACAAATTCACCCCTCCACTTT	CASSPTGGTNSPLHF
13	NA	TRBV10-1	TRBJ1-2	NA	TGCGCCAGCAGCCCCGGGACGACCTATGGCTACACCTTC	CASSPGTTYGYTF
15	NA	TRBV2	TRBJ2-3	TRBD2	TGTGCCAGCAGTAACGGACTAGTTTCAACAGATACGCAGTATTTT	CASSNGLVSTDTQYF
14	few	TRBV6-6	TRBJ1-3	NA	TGTGCCAGCAGTTACTCGACGGAGGGGGACACCATATATTTT	CASSYSTEGDTIYF
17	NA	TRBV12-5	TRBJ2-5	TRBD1	TGTGCTAGTGGTCCCCACAGGGGGCGCGATTTGAGGGAGACCCAGTACTTC	CASGPHRGRDLRETQYF
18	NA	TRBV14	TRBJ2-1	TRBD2	TGTGCCAGCAGTCGTCCGGGACTAGCATGGGGGTCGGGTACGGAGCAGTTCTTC	CASSRPGLAWGSGTEQFF
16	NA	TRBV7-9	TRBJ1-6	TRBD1	TGTGCCAGCAGCCGACCGGTAGGGACAGGGGCTTCACCCCTCCACTTT	CASSRPVGTGASPLHF
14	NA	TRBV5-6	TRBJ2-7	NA	TGTGCCAGCAGCTTGGGGGTAGGCTCCTACGAGCAGTACTTC	CASSLGVGSYEQYF
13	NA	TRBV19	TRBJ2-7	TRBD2	TGTGCCAGTAGTCCCCTGGGGGGGGACGAGCAGTACTTC	CASSPLGGDEQYF
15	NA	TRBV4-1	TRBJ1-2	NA	TGCGCCAGCAGCCAAGATATAGGGGAAGCCTATGGCTACACCTTC	CASSQDIGEAYGYTF
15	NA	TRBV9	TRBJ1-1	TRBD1	TGTGCCAGCAGCGTAGGGACAGGGGTGAACACTGAAGCTTTCTTT	CASSVGTGVNTEAFF
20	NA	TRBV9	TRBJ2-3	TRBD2	TGTGCCAGCAGCGTAGCTTCTAGCGGGGGGGATATTACTAGCACAGATACGCAGTATTTT	CASSVASSGGDITSTDTQYF
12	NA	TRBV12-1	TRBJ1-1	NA	TGTGCCAGCAGCTTTTTAGGCACTGAAGCTTTCTTT	CASSFLGTEAFF
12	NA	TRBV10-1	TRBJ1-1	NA	TGCGCCAGCAGCCCCGGGGCCACTGAAGCTTTCTTT	CASSPGATEAFF
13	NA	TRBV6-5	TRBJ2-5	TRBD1	TGTGCCAGCAGGAGGACAGGCCTAAAGACCCAGTACTTC	CASRRTGLKTQYF
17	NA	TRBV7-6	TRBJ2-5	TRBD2	TGTGCCAGCACCCTCAATAGCGGGGCGGCAATGCAAGAGACCCAGTACTTC	CASTLNSGAAMQETQYF
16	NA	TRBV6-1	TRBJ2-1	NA	TGTGCCAGCAGTGAAGCGCTTAACGGACCCTACAATGAGCAGTTCTTC	CASSEALNGPYNEQFF
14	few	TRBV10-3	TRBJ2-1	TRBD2	TGTGCCATCACCAGCCACCTAGCGGACAATGAGCAGTTCTTC	CAITSHLADNEQFF
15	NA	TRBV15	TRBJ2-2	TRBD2	TGTGCCACCAGCTTGGGGGGGACGGACACCGGGGAGCTGTTTTTT	CATSLGGTDTGELFF
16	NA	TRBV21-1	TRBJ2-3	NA	TGTGCCAGCAGCAAGCCAGCTCCAGGTTGCACAGATACGCAGTATTTT	CASSKPAPGCTDTQYF
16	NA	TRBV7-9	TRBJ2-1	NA	TGTGCCAGCAGCTTAGCGGAGCAGGTTCGAGGGAATGAGCAGTTCTTC	CASSLAEQVRGNEQFF
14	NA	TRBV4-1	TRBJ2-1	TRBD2	TGCGCCAGCAGCCGTCTAGCGGGATACAATGAGCAGTTCTTC	CASSRLAGYNEQFF
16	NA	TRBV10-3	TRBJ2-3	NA	TGTGCCATCAGTGCTGGGGGGGCCGGACCACAAGATACGCAGTATTTT	CAISAGGAGPQDTQYF
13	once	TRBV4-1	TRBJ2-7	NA	TGCGCCAGCAGCCAAGACAACTCCTACGAGCAGTACTTC	CASSQDNSYEQYF
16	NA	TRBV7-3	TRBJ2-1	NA	TGTGCCAGCAGCTTAATTGGACGAGACGTGAGTGAAGAGCAGTTCTTC	CASSLIGRDVSEEQFF
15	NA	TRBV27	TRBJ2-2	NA	TGTGCCAGCAGTTCTCCACAGGAGTTCACCGGGGAGCTGTTTTTT	CASSSPQEFTGELFF
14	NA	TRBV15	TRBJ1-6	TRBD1	TGTGCCACCAGCAGCGGGACAGGAAATTCACCCCTCCACTTT	CATSSGTGNSPLHF
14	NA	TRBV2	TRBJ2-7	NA	TGTGCCAGCAGGGGGGTTAGGGGAGGGGGCGAGCAGTACTTC	CASRGVRGGGEQYF
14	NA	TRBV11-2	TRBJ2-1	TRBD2	TGTGCCAGCAGCTTTAGCGGGAGGGGTAATGAGCAGTTCTTC	CASSFSGRGNEQFF
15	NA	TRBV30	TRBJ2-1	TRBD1	TGTGCCTGGACCTGGACGCGGACAGGGATGGATGAGCAGTTCTTC	CAWTWTRTGMDEQFF
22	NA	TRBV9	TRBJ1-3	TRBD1	TGTGCCAGCAGCGTAGTTGTTCGCCCGGGACAGGGGCTGCGGGGCTCTGGAAACACCATATATTTT	CASSVVVRPGQGLRGSGNTIYF
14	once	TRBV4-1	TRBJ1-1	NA	TGCGCCAGCAGCCATGGACAGATGAACACTGAAGCTTTCTTT	CASSHGQMNTEAFF
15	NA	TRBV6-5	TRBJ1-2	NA	TGTGCCAGCAGTACATCGATCGGGGGGGACTATGGCTACACCTTC	CASSTSIGGDYGYTF
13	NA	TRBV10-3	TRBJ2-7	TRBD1	TGTGCCATCAGTGAGCCAACAGGGGCCGAGCAGTACTTC	CAISEPTGAEQYF
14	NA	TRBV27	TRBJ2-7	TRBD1	TGTGCCAGCAGTTTAGGACAGGGATCCTACGAGCAGTACTTC	CASSLGQGSYEQYF
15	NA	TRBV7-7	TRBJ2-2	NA	TGTGCCAGCAGCTTAGAATGGGATCCGGCCGGGGAGCTGTTTTTT	CASSLEWDPAGELFF
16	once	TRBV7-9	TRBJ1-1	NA	TGTGCCAGCAGCCATAGGGCTCCCTCCTTGAACACTGAAGCTTTCTTT	CASSHRAPSLNTEAFF
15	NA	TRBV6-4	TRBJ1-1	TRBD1	TGTGCCAGCATCACTGAAGGGGGCCGGGACACTGAAGCTTTCTTT	CASITEGGRDTEAFF